The rows below give T cell receptor beta chains drawn from one sample of a study of cytomegalovirus exposure and HLA in healthy donors. The protocol was immunoSEQ multiplex PCR, while the TCRdb copy is restricted to in-frame clones and leaves out a portion. The data contain around 150,000 clones, about 75% of them seen just once; the ten biggest clones take up 3%. Material: PBMCs. These TCRs come from a woman aged 45-60 years in good health and CMV-seropositive. The CDR3 runs from the conserved cysteine through the conserved F or W. D genes are given only for firm matches. Rows may omit the clone size; those that give it use once, few, many or a size class.

>TRBJ1-6|-|TRBV19|few
CASSWRVASPLHF
TGTGCCAGTAGTTGGAGGGTGGCTTCACCCCTCCACTTT
>TRBJ2-4|-|TRBV13|few
CATKEWGGNIQYF
TGTGCCACAAAAGAGTGGGGCGGAAACATTCAGTACTTC
>TRBJ2-7|-|TRBV27|few
CASRLAGQTFSEQYF
TGTGCCAGCAGACTGGCGGGACAGACATTCTCCGAGCAGTACTTC
>TRBJ2-3|TRBD2|TRBV5-4|once
CASSSRLALTDTQYF
TGTGCCAGCAGCTCCCGACTAGCTCTCACAGATACGCAGTATTTT
>TRBJ1-5|TRBD1|TRBV6-5|-
CASSPTGEEQPQHF
TGTGCCAGCAGCCCGACAGGGGAGGAGCAGCCCCAGCATTTT
>TRBJ2-1|TRBD1|TRBV14|-
CASSQGDSHNEQFF
TGTGCCAGCAGCCAGGGGGACAGCCACAATGAGCAGTTCTTC
>TRBJ1-2|-|TRBV6-1|once
CASSPRNYGYTF
TGTGCCAGCAGTCCGAGGAACTATGGCTACACCTTC
>TRBJ1-4|TRBD1|TRBV9|-
CASSQGAANEKLFF
TGTGCCAGCAGCCAGGGGGCGGCTAATGAAAAACTGTTTTTT
>TRBJ1-5|TRBD1|TRBV5-1|-
CASSPGDREGDQPQHF
TGCGCCAGCAGCCCAGGGGACAGGGAGGGGGATCAGCCCCAGCATTTT
>TRBJ2-1|TRBD2|TRBV19|-
CASSTSGGYNEQFF
TGTGCCAGTAGTACTAGCGGGGGCTACAATGAGCAGTTCTTC
>TRBJ2-6|-|TRBV11-2|-
CASSSLTVSGANVLTF
TGTGCCAGCAGCTCCCTTACGGTCTCTGGGGCCAACGTCCTGACTTTC
>TRBJ1-5|-|TRBV27|-
CASSLSIISQPQHF
TGTGCCAGCAGTTTATCGATAATCAGTCAGCCCCAGCATTTT
>TRBJ1-2|TRBD1|TRBV2|once
CASSEARQGALANYGYTF
TGTGCCAGCAGTGAAGCGCGCCAGGGGGCGTTAGCTAACTATGGCTACACCTTC
>TRBJ2-1|TRBD1|TRBV6-5|-
CASRETGSSYNEQFF
TGTGCCAGCAGAGAGACAGGGAGCTCCTACAATGAGCAGTTCTTC
>TRBJ1-1|-|TRBV6-1|few
CASSSGHAGDTEAFF
TGTGCCAGCAGTTCGGGGCATGCGGGGGACACTGAAGCTTTCTTT
>TRBJ2-1|TRBD2|TRBV9|few
CASSALAGRSYNEQFF
TGTGCCAGCAGCGCGCTAGCGGGACGCTCCTACAATGAGCAGTTCTTC
>TRBJ2-7|-|TRBV15|-
CATSKQGYEQYF
TGTGCCACCAGCAAGCAGGGGTACGAGCAGTACTTC
>TRBJ2-2|TRBD1|TRBV5-1|-
CASSTGQQVGGELFF
TGCGCCAGCAGCACGGGACAGCAGGTGGGCGGGGAGCTGTTTTTT
>TRBJ2-7|TRBD1|TRBV6-5|once
CASSRRDRSSYEQYF
TGTGCCAGCAGTCGCCGGGACAGAAGCTCCTACGAGCAGTACTTC
>TRBJ1-1|-|TRBV29-1|-
CSVGARGRNTEAFF
TGCAGCGTTGGGGCCAGGGGACGGAACACTGAAGCTTTCTTT
>TRBJ2-3|-|TRBV4-1|-
CASSQAPSTDTQYF
TGCGCCAGCAGCCAAGCTCCGAGCACAGATACGCAGTATTTT
>TRBJ1-1|-|TRBV5-1|few
CASSLEGGAIAEAFF
TGCGCCAGCAGCTTGGAGGGGGGGGCGATAGCTGAAGCTTTCTTT
>TRBJ1-6|TRBD1|TRBV6-1|-
CASSEGTGENSPLHF
TGTGCCAGCAGTGAAGGGACAGGGGAAAATTCACCCCTCCACTTT
>TRBJ2-2|-|TRBV5-1|-
CASSLEPLDTPGELFF
TGCGCCAGCAGCTTGGAGCCCCTCGATACGCCCGGGGAGCTGTTTTTT
>TRBJ2-1|-|TRBV6-5|-
CASSREDTYNEQFF
TGTGCCAGCAGTCGAGAGGATACCTACAATGAGCAGTTCTTC
>TRBJ1-5|-|TRBV6-1|-
CASSRGQSNQPQHF
TGTGCCAGCAGCCGAGGACAGAGCAATCAGCCCCAGCATTTT
>TRBJ1-1|-|TRBV7-3|-
CASSPHGAGITEAFF
TGTGCCAGCAGCCCGCATGGGGCAGGGATCACTGAAGCTTTCTTT
>TRBJ2-6|-|TRBV6-5|-
CASSYDQGTGANVLTF
TGTGCCAGCAGTTACGACCAGGGGACTGGGGCCAACGTCCTGACTTTC
>TRBJ2-6|TRBD1|TRBV5-6|-
CASSPPQGASGANVLTF
TGTGCCAGCAGCCCCCCACAGGGGGCCTCCGGGGCCAACGTCCTGACTTTC